This T cell receptor beta chain was profiled in a study of T-cell memory formation after mild COVID-19. At the level of the study: Largely, the TCR clusters proved donor specific.

Worth noting for this clonotype: What it binds is not known.

TCR alpha and TCR beta cDNA libraries with sample barcodes and UMIs came from 5'RACE using constant-segment primers. TCRdb fed the 5' RACE reads into MiXCR, producing one record per CDR3 protein. The table has roughly 600,000 distinct CDR3 sequences, roughly 18% seen once. Overall study results and limits: Pre-infection memory contained some responding clones, which suggested that cross-reactive memory had joined.

This CDR3 comprises 15 residues. The trim removed 2 bases at V and 7 bases at J, leaving 10 bases unmatched. Per the germline V gene, CDR1 is GTSNPN and CDR2 is SVGIG (reference sequence). This TCR was sampled from an adult woman who had mild COVID-19 (a few samples of this study predate the infection). Cell type and time point are not known. The sequencing input was PBMCs or a T cell subset sorted from them (not recorded which). The rearrangement uses TRBV30 and TRBJ1-4; TRBD1 agrees at 7 bases. CDR3 amino acids: CAWSSNRGGTEKLFF. DNA of the CDR3: TGTGCCTGGAGTTCGAACAGGGGCGGGACTGAAAAACTGTTTTTT.